The 6 T cell receptor beta chains below all came from one sample that was sequenced in a study of early T cells in non-severe SARS-CoV-2 infection. Via MiXCR, TCRdb re-called the 5' RACE reads, giving one row per CDR3 protein. The sample includes 15,000 to 20,000 distinct CDR3 sequences, approximately 5.4% of them seen just once. The material sequenced was whole blood. Every receptor here comes from an adult who was a healthcare worker with PCR-confirmed SARS-CoV-2 infection or an uninfected control (not recorded which).

This clonotype was observed at least ten times. The chain uses TRBV11-2 and TRBJ2-1; 7 bases agree with TRBD1. J was trimmed by 13 bases and V by 5 bases; bases with no gene match: 11. CDR3 length: 13 amino acids. Germline-derived CDR1 and CDR2 are SGHAT and FQNNGV. Here the CDR3 reads CASSPLRQGFQFF. In DNA, the CDR3 is TGTGCCAGCAGCCCGCTCCGACAGGGTTTTCAGTTCTTC.

This clonotype was recorded many times. The chain links TRBV7-9 to TRBJ2-5; D unclear. Trimming left V 6 bases short and J 3 bases short, with 11 bases between. This CDR3 has 13 amino acids. Germline lookup yields CDR1 SEHNR and CDR2 FQNEAQ (reference sequence). CDR3 sequence reads: CASSHDPKETQYF. DNA for the CDR3: TGTGCCAGCAGTCACGACCCGAAAGAGACCCAGTACTTC.

By sample share, this clonotype is medium-sized. The V gene is TRBV9, the J gene TRBJ2-7; TRBD2 is a possible D gene (6 bases). V gave up 0 bases and J gave up 3 bases, with 10 bases separating them. CDR3 length equals 14 residues. CDR1 and CDR2 (germline): SGDLS, YYNGEE. CDR3 sequence reads: CASSVVGGSYEQYF. In DNA form, the CDR3 reads TGTGCCAGCAGCGTAGTCGGAGGGAGCTACGAGCAGTACTTC.

This clonotype came up a few times. The chain couples TRBV7-9 to TRBJ1-2; 7 bases match TRBD1. Unmatched junction bases numbered 13, after V lost 3 bases and J lost 0 bases. Germline V CDR1 and CDR2: SEHNR, FQNEAQ (reference sequence). This CDR3 contains 18 residues. Here the CDR3 reads CASSFPQSPGQANYGYTF. CDR3 sequence (DNA): TGTGCCAGCAGCTTCCCACAGTCCCCCGGACAGGCTAACTATGGCTACACCTTC.

This clonotype was counted at least ten times. V is TRBV2 and J is TRBJ2-5; 9 bases agree with TRBD2. Trimming at V came to 3 bases and at J to 5 bases, leaving 13 bases not matched to a gene. Per germline, CDR1 SNHLY and CDR2 FYNNEI. This CDR3 is 17 amino acids long. The CDR3 protein is CASSDGLAGIRGETQYF. In nucleotides, the CDR3 is TGTGCCAGCAGTGACGGGCTAGCGGGGATACGAGGGGAGACCCAGTACTTC.

Many counts were recorded for this clonotype. The chain combines TRBV7-8 with TRBJ2-7; D gene unclear. Trimming left V 5 bases short and J 2 bases short, with 13 bases between. CDR1 is SGHVS, CDR2 FQNEAQ, per germline. This CDR3 spans 14 amino acids. In DNA form, the CDR3 reads TGTGCCAGCAGCACGGGCCCGGGCCCCTACGAGCAGTACTTC. Protein product: CASSTGPGPYEQYF.